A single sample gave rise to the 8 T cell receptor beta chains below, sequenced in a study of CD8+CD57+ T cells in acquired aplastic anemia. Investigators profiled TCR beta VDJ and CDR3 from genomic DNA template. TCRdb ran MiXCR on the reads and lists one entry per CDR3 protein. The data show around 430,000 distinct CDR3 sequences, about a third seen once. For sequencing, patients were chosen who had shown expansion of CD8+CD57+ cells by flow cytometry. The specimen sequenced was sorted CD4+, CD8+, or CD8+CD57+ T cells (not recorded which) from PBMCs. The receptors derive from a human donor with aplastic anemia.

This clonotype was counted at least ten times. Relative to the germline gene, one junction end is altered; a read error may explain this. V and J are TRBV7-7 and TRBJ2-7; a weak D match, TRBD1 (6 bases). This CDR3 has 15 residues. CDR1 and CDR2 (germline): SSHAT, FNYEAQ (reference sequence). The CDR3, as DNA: TGTGCTAGCAGCTTAGGGGGTGGGGGTTACTACGAGCAGTACTTC. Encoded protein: CASSLGGGGYYEQYF.

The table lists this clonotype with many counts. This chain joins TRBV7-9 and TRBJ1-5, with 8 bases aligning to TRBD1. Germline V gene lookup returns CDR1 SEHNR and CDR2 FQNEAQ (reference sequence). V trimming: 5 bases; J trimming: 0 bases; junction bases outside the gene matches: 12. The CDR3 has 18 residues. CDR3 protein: CASSRGGQVPPSNQPQHF. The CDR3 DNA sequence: TGTGCCAGCAGCCGCGGGGGACAGGTGCCCCCTAGCAATCAGCCCCAGCATTTT.

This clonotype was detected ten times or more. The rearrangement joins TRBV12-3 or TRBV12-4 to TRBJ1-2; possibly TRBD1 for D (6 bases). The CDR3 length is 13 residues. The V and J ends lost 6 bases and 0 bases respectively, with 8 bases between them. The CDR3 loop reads CASRDRPNYGYTF. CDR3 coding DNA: TGTGCCAGCAGGGACAGACCTAACTATGGCTACACCTTC.

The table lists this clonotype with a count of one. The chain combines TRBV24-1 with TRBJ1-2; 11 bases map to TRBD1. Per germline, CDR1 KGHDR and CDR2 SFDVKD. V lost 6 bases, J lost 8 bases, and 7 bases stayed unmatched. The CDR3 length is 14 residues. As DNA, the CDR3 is TGTGCCACCAGTTCCGGACAGGGGGCCGGAGGCTACACCTTC. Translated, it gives CATSSGQGAGGYTF.

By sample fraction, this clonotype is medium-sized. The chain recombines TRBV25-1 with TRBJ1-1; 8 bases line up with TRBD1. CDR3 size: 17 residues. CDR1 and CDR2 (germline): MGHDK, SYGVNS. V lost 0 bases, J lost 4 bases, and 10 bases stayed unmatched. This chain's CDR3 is CASSEYGTGERGTEAFF. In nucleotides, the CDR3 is TGTGCCAGCAGTGAATATGGGACAGGAGAGCGGGGCACTGAAGCTTTCTTT.

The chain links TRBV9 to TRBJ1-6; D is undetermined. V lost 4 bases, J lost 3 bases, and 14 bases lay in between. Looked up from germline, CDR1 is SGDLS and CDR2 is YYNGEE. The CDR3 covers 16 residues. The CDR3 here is CASSLSDGRYNSPLHF. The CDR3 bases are TGTGCCAGCAGCCTCTCCGACGGCCGCTATAATTCACCCCTCCACTTT.

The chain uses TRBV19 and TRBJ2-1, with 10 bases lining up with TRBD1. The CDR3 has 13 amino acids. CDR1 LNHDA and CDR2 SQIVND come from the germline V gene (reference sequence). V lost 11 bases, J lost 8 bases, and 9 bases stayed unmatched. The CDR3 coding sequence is TGTGCCTGGGCGGGACAGGGGCTTGATGAGCAGTTCTTC. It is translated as CAWAGQGLDEQFF.

CDR3 sequence: CSVTGQILNTEAFF. The DNA for the CDR3 is TGCAGTGTGACGGGACAGATTTTGAACACTGAAGCTTTCTTT. V is TRBV20-1 and J is TRBJ1-1; 7 bases line up with TRBD1. In germline, CDR1 is DFQATT, CDR2 SNEGSKA (reference sequence). Trimming at V came to 7 bases and at J to 0 bases, leaving 8 bases not matched to a gene. The CDR3 has 14 amino acids.